This entry lists 5 T cell receptor beta chains sequenced from one sample in a study of PD-1 blockade in mismatch repair-deficient tumors. These receptors' antigens are unknown. Some clones are missing from TCRdb's copy, which holds only in-frame ones; the method was immunoSEQ multiplex PCR. The sample records about 14,000 clones, under 90% being singletons. The sample's time point: identical approximately eleven-day culture without peptide (control). Specimen: cells cultured in vitro, collected from a patient treated with pembrolizumab. Receptor source: an adult with mismatch repair-deficient cancer.

J is TRBJ2-3 and V is TRBV9, with 11 positions matching TRBD2. V shed 4 bases, J shed 0 bases, and the junction held 4 bases outside the gene matches. Per the germline V gene, CDR1 is SGDLS and CDR2 is YYNGEE. CDR3 length equals 16 residues. The CDR3 DNA follows: TGTGCCAGCAGCCTGACTAGCGGGGAAAGCACAGATACGCAGTATTTT. It specifies CASSLTSGESTDTQYF.

This clone occurred once. The rearrangement joins TRBV2 to TRBJ1-2; 7 bases fit TRBD1. The ends lost 4 bases at V and 8 bases at J; junction bases unmatched: 4. Germline-derived CDR1 and CDR2 are SNHLY and FYNNEI. The CDR3 consists of 12 residues. CDR3: CASSGTGAGYTF. The DNA of the CDR3 is TGTGCCAGCAGTGGCACAGGGGCGGGCTACACCTTC.

The chain carries TRBV7-6 and TRBJ2-5; TRBD1 matches 7 bases. J was trimmed by 2 bases and V by 5 bases; bases with no gene match: 8. Germline V gene sequence: CDR1 SGHVS, CDR2 FNYEAQ. CDR3 length: 15 amino acids. Written as DNA, the CDR3 is TGTGCCAGCAGCATGACAGGGCCTCCGCAAGAGACCCAGTACTTC. Translation: CASSMTGPPQETQYF.

This clone has a single count. This chain links TRBV2 with TRBJ2-7; 11 bases fit TRBD2. The J segment lost 4 bases and the V segment lost 7 bases, leaving 24 bases of the junction unmatched. CDR3 size: 20 residues. CDR1 and CDR2 (germline): SNHLY, FYNNEI. The CDR3 DNA is TGTGCCAGCAAAAACCCGAGGGGACAGGAGTCTAGCGGGAGGTCTTACGAGCAGTACTTC. Protein product: CASKNPRGQESSGRSYEQYF.

This clone was seen a handful of times. V and J are TRBV5-4 and TRBJ2-5, with D tentatively TRBD1 or TRBD2 (5 bases each). CDR1 SGHNT and CDR2 YYREEE come from the germline V gene (reference sequence). The CDR3 spans 13 residues. V lost 2 bases and J 4 bases, leaving 9 bases between the germline ends. CDR3 protein: CASSFYGGETQYF. In nucleotides, the CDR3 is TGTGCCAGCAGCTTTTATGGGGGAGAGACCCAGTACTTC.